This T cell receptor (beta chain) was captured by sequencing in a study of spatial heterogeneity in lung cancer. Study details: Detection of beta-chain sequences consistently exceeded that of alpha-chain sequences.

By frequency in the sample, this clonotype is large. The antigen remains undetermined. TCRdb called the 5' RACE reads again in MiXCR, with one record for every CDR3 protein. The top ten hold roughly a tenth of the sample, which has more than 2,000 distinct CDR3 sequences, roughly 18% seen once. The time point denotes: sample taken at primary tumor resection. The study's findings and limits: Mutation counts in tumors were tracked by counts of expanded intratumoral alpha and beta TCRs.

V shed 5 bases, J shed 2 bases, and the junction held 4 bases outside the gene matches. Germline V lookup: CDR1 DFQATT, CDR2 SNEGSKA (reference sequence). The CDR3 extends over 14 amino acids. This receptor was obtained from a male donor with early-stage non-small cell lung cancer. The J gene is TRBJ2-1, the V gene TRBV20-1, with TRBD2 identical over 9 bases. The input for sequencing was lung tumor tissue, taken at surgery. The DNA for the CDR3 is TGCAGTGCTTCCGCGGGGGGGGCCTACAATGAGCAGTTCTTC. This encodes CSASAGGAYNEQFF.